This TCR beta chain was sequenced for a study of T cell responses to AZD1222 COVID-19 vaccine. Libraries were prepared by immunoSEQ multiplex PCR; TCRdb keeps only in-frame clonotypes and omits some of them. The top ten hold around 0.5% of the sample, which has hundreds of thousands of clones, almost 95% seen once. Findings and limits, study-wide: Unmutated variant regions reportedly attract nearly half of all spike-specific TCRs.

Concerning this clone itself: Antigen unknown.

Germline lookup yields CDR1 SGHKS and CDR2 YYEKEE (reference sequence). The CDR3 totals 15 residues. The trim removed 3 bases at V and 2 bases at J, leaving 5 bases unmatched. J is TRBJ1-2 and V is TRBV5-5; TRBD1 matches 9 bases. The TCR comes from an adult who received the AZD1222 COVID-19 vaccine. Sequences were derived from peripheral blood, sampled 28 days after the second AZD1222 dose. The CDR3 loop reads CASSYLGQGNYGYTF. Here the CDR3 DNA reads TGTGCCAGCAGCTACCTGGGACAGGGAAACTATGGCTACACCTTC.